What follows is one T cell receptor (beta chain) and its context. As processed by the authors: Estimates of nucleated cell counts were drawn from the amplification of reference gene primers. Assay: immunoSEQ multiplex PCR; the TCRdb copy retains only in-frame clones and omits some. Clone size and V and J calls were adopted from that table, with D and trimming inferred from the DNA. Here the sample spans some 30,000 clones, approximately 85% being singletons. V was pared by 0 bases and J by 1 base, with 6 bases of the junction left unmatched. The CDR3 has 17 amino acids. Germline CDR1 and CDR2: SGHNT and YYREEE (reference sequence). The sample is drawn from a study of blood T cell repertoires in COVID-19. Study information: From T cells, B-cell-depleted T cells, or PBMCs came the material, which was cDNA or gDNA.

This TCR derives from a man aged 55 to 70 with active COVID-19. Sequenced input: peripheral blood. This chain joins TRBV5-4 and TRBJ2-3, with 9 bases that match TRBD2. The CDR3 nucleotides are TGTGCCAGCAGCTTGGGAGCGACTAGCGGTCGCACAGATACGCAGTATTTT. Its translation is CASSLGATSGRTDTQYF.